What follows are 30 T cell receptor beta chains derived from one specimen sequenced in a study of blood T cell repertoires in COVID-19. Libraries were prepared by immunoSEQ multiplex PCR; TCRdb keeps only in-frame clonotypes and omits some of them. This sample yields around 250,000 clones, of which 86% are seen a single time; 12% belongs to the top ten. The sequenced sample consisted of peripheral blood. These receptors originate from an older man with acute or convalescent COVID-19.

The sample holds one count of this clone. This chain uses TRBV15 with TRBJ1-4, with 8 positions matching TRBD1. The V gene end was trimmed by 0 bases and the J gene end by 7 bases; junction bases not matched to a gene: 7. The CDR3 runs 16 residues. The germline V gene has CDR1 LNHNV and CDR2 YYDKDF (reference sequence). CDR3 loop: CATSRDVGQGGEKLFF. The DNA of the CDR3 is TGTGCCACCAGCAGAGATGTCGGACAGGGTGGTGAAAAACTGTTTTTT.

V and J are TRBV7-2 and TRBJ1-1; maybe TRBD1 (5 bases). V was pared by 5 bases and J by 10 bases, with 14 bases between. There are 12 residues in the CDR3. Germline CDR1 is SGHTA and CDR2 is FQGNSA. DNA of the CDR3: TGTGCCAGCAGCCAAATGATGGGGGGAGCTTTCTTT. Its translation: CASSQMMGGAFF.

This clone is a singleton in its sample. The chain has TRBV27 and TRBJ1-6, with 9 bases matching TRBD1. Per germline, CDR1 MNHEY and CDR2 SMNVEV (reference sequence). This CDR3 is built from 15 residues. V lost 3 bases, J lost 7 bases, and 4 bases stayed unmatched. The CDR3 DNA is TGTGCCAGCAGTTTTTGGACAGGGGACAATTCACCCCTCCACTTT. Its translation is CASSFWTGDNSPLHF.

The table lists this clone with a count of one. This chain links TRBV3-1 (or the pseudogene TRBV3-2) with TRBJ2-5; D gene ambiguous. The CDR3 extends over 14 amino acids. Germline loops: CDR1 LGHDT, CDR2 YNNKEL (reference sequence). The V and J ends lost 2 bases and 2 bases respectively, with 9 bases between them. The DNA for the CDR3 is TGTGCCAGCAGCCAACGAGTCCTACAAGAGACCCAGTACTTC. Amino acids: CASSQRVLQETQYF.

Written as DNA, the CDR3 is TGTGCCAGCAGCACACAGGTTGCCCTCCGAGAGACCCAGTACTTC. As protein: CASSTQVALRETQYF. This chain connects TRBV7-9 to TRBJ2-5, with D perhaps TRBD1 (5 bases). Trimming took 5 bases from V and 4 from J, leaving 17 bases between them. There are 15 residues in the CDR3. Germline-derived CDR1 and CDR2 are SEHNR and FQNEAQ (reference sequence).

V and J are TRBV18 and TRBJ1-5; D is ambiguous. The CDR3 is 13 residues long. Germline V gene lookup returns CDR1 KGHSH and CDR2 LQKENI. V was trimmed by 5 bases and J by 0 bases, leaving 5 bases between them. Here the CDR3 DNA reads TGTGCCAGCTCAGAGTATAGCAATCAGCCCCAGCATTTT. This encodes CASSEYSNQPQHF.

The V and J genes are TRBV6-5 and TRBJ1-3; D call uncertain. The CDR3 sequence is 15 residues long. V was cut by 6 bases and J by 2 bases, with 14 bases left in between. CDR1 is MNHEY, CDR2 SVGAGI, per germline. The CDR3 DNA reads TGTGCCAGCAGGCGTACGGGAGAAGCTGGAAACACCATATATTTT. It codes for CASRRTGEAGNTIYF.

This chain links TRBV5-1 with TRBJ2-2, with 13 bases that match TRBD2. The length of the CDR3 is 17 residues. Per the germline V gene, CDR1 is SGHRS and CDR2 is YFSETQ. J was trimmed by 4 bases and V by 4 bases; bases with no gene match: 7. CDR3 region: CASSPGLAGDPTGELFF. DNA for the CDR3: TGCGCCAGCAGCCCCGGACTAGCGGGGGATCCCACCGGGGAGCTGTTTTTT. Filled out from reference TRBV5-1 and TRBJ2-2, the complete variable domain reads KAGVTQTPRYLIKTRGQQVTLSCSPISGHRSVSWYQQTPGQGLQFLFEYFSETQRNKGNFPGRFSGRQFSNSRSEMNVSTLELGDSALYLCASSPGLAGDPTGELFFGEGSRLTVL.

This chain connects TRBV18 to TRBJ2-2, with D maybe TRBD1 (5 bases). The CDR3 sequence is 15 residues long. Trimming stripped 3 bases from V and 1 base from J, with 9 bases between. Germline values: CDR1 KGHSH, CDR2 LQKENI. In DNA, the CDR3 is TGTGCCAGCTCACCTCATCAGGGGAACACCGGGGAGCTGTTTTTT. Amino acid sequence: CASSPHQGNTGELFF.

The rearrangement joins TRBV6-5 to TRBJ1-6, with D maybe TRBD1 (5 bases). Germline V gene lookup returns CDR1 MNHEY and CDR2 SVGAGI. The V end was cut by 6 bases, the J end by 7 bases, with 16 bases between. The CDR3 covers 15 residues. The DNA of the CDR3 is TGTGCCAGCAGAGCACCCGCGGGGGGGAATTCACCCCTCCACTTT. It specifies CASRAPAGGNSPLHF.

V and J are TRBV29-1 and TRBJ2-7; perhaps TRBD1 as D (5 bases). The CDR3 totals 12 residues. Germline V lookup: CDR1 SQVTM, CDR2 ANQGSEA. Trimming shortened V by 2 bases and J by 5 bases, and 10 bases separated the two germline ends. DNA for the CDR3: TGCAGCGTTGAAAGGGGCCCCAACGAGCAGTACTTC. As protein: CSVERGPNEQYF.

This sequence joins TRBV9 and TRBJ2-5; TRBD1 matches at 9 bases. CDR3 length equals 15 residues. V shed 2 bases, J shed 5 bases, and the junction held 7 bases outside the gene matches. Germline V gives CDR1 SGDLS, CDR2 YYNGEE. The CDR3 here is CASSVSGQGFETQYF. The CDR3 coding sequence is TGTGCCAGCAGCGTCTCGGGACAGGGATTCGAGACCCAGTACTTC.

Turning to this clone: In the same sample, other DNA sequences code for this CDR3. The chain couples TRBV28 to TRBJ2-1, with unresolved D. From germline, CDR1 is MDHEN and CDR2 SYDVKM. The V end was cut by 2 bases, the J end by 0 bases, with 5 bases between. The CDR3 is 14 residues long. In DNA form, the CDR3 reads TGTGCCAGCAGTTTAGGCCTCTCCTACAATGAGCAGTTCTTC. Its translation: CASSLGLSYNEQFF.

This sequence joins TRBV5-1 and TRBJ2-1, with 8 bases lining up with TRBD2. CDR3 length: 16 amino acids. Germline CDR1 and CDR2: SGHRS and YFSETQ. The ends lost 0 bases at V and 0 bases at J; junction bases unmatched: 2. This CDR3 is CASSLGSGSSYNEQFF. The CDR3 DNA follows: TGCGCCAGCAGCTTGGGGAGCGGGAGCTCCTACAATGAGCAGTTCTTC.

V usage is TRBV6-1 and J usage is TRBJ1-2; 8 nucleotides match TRBD1. J was trimmed by 8 bases and V by 0 bases; bases with no gene match: 8. Germline values: CDR1 MNHNS, CDR2 SASEGT. The CDR3 totals 15 residues. CDR3 sequence: CASSEAGQGAPGYTF. DNA for the CDR3: TGTGCCAGCAGTGAAGCAGGCCAGGGGGCGCCCGGCTACACCTTC.

This chain links TRBV6-6 with TRBJ1-6; TRBD1 might be the D (5 bases). Germline lookup yields CDR1 MNHNY and CDR2 SVGAGI (reference sequence). The CDR3 loop spans 15 amino acids. Trimming removed 8 bases from V and 7 bases from J, with 18 bases in between. The CDR3 protein is CASLKSDTANSPLHF. CDR3 nucleotides: TGTGCCAGCTTAAAATCGGACACTGCGAATTCACCCCTCCACTTT.

The chain uses TRBV20-1 and TRBJ1-5, with D unclear. This CDR3 region has 17 residues. V dropped 3 bases and J dropped 6 bases, with 24 bases sitting between them. Germline CDR1 and CDR2: DFQATT and SNEGSKA (reference sequence). The CDR3 sequence: CSASGLFGRLPGQPQHF. The CDR3 DNA sequence: TGCAGTGCTAGTGGGCTTTTTGGGCGTCTCCCAGGTCAGCCCCAGCATTTT.

The chain uses TRBV19 and TRBJ1-1; 11 bases match TRBD1. Unmatched junction bases numbered 0, after V lost 5 bases and J lost 1 base. Germline V gene lookup returns CDR1 LNHDA and CDR2 SQIVND (reference sequence). The CDR3 length is 14 residues. CDR3 sequence: CASSGQGANTEAFF. The DNA of the CDR3 is TGTGCCAGTAGTGGACAGGGGGCGAACACTGAAGCTTTCTTT.

This chain connects TRBV28 to TRBJ1-5; 7 nucleotides align to TRBD1. This CDR3 region has 14 residues. Germline loops: CDR1 MDHEN, CDR2 SYDVKM. The trim removed 3 bases at V and 2 bases at J, leaving 1 base unmatched. This CDR3 reads CASSFGQGNQPQHF. The CDR3 nucleotides are TGTGCCAGCAGTTTTGGACAGGGCAATCAGCCCCAGCATTTT.

This chain links TRBV4-3 with TRBJ2-6, with 8 positions matching TRBD1. The V and J ends lost 3 bases and 0 bases, in that order; junction bases with no gene match: 7. CDR3 length: 18 residues. Germline CDR1 reads LGHNA; CDR2 reads YSLEER. CDR3 sequence: CASSQVSGGLSGANVLTF. CDR3 nucleotides: TGCGCCAGCAGCCAGGTTTCAGGGGGCCTCTCTGGGGCCAACGTCCTGACTTTC.

The V and J genes are TRBV18 and TRBJ1-3; 7 bases align to TRBD1. From germline, CDR1 is KGHSH and CDR2 LQKENI. The CDR3 has 16 residues. V shed 2 bases and J 0 bases; nucleotides not matched to a gene: 4. CDR3 loop: CASSPGTASSGNTIYF. CDR3 coding DNA: TGTGCCAGCTCACCAGGGACAGCCAGCTCTGGAAACACCATATATTTT.

On this clone: Different DNA sequences within this sample yield the same CDR3. The V and J genes are TRBV18 and TRBJ1-1; 8 bases align to TRBD1. The ends lost 3 bases at V and 3 bases at J; junction bases unmatched: 3. CDR1 is KGHSH, CDR2 LQKENI, per germline. The CDR3 covers 14 residues. CDR3 nucleotides: TGTGCCAGCTCACCCTTACAGGGGGACACTGAAGCTTTCTTT. Amino acids: CASSPLQGDTEAFF.

The chain couples TRBV2 to TRBJ1-2; no reliable D call. This CDR3 is built from 15 residues. V was trimmed by 3 bases and J by 10 bases, leaving 21 bases between them. Germline V gene data show CDR1 as SNHLY and CDR2 as FYNNEI. CDR3 bases: TGTGCCAGCAGTGAGCTAAGGTCCATCGGCGGGGACTACACCTTC. Amino acids: CASSELRSIGGDYTF.

The V call is TRBV28, the J call TRBJ2-7, with unresolved D. V was pared by 7 bases and J by 3 bases, with 10 bases between. CDR1 MDHEN and CDR2 SYDVKM come from the germline V gene. CDR3 length: 12 residues. Written as DNA, the CDR3 is TGTGCCAGCACCCTACCTGGCTACGAGCAGTACTTC. Translating gives CASTLPGYEQYF.

This chain links TRBV5-5 with TRBJ1-1, with D perhaps matching TRBD1 (6 bases). CDR1 SGHKS and CDR2 YYEKEE come from the germline V gene (reference sequence). V dropped 4 bases and J dropped 2 bases, with 15 bases sitting between them. This CDR3 is 15 amino acids long. The CDR3 coding sequence is TGTGCCAGCAGCGCGCTACAGGGAGTAAACACTGAAGCTTTCTTT. Translated: CASSALQGVNTEAFF.

The chain joins TRBV24-1 to TRBJ2-7, with 7 bases fitting TRBD2. Germline lookup yields CDR1 KGHDR and CDR2 SFDVKD. V lost 2 bases and J lost 4; bases outside the gene matches: 1. This CDR3 is 13 amino acids long. CDR3 in DNA: TGTGCCACCAGTGATTCCGGGAGGTACGAGCAGTACTTC. It is translated as CATSDSGRYEQYF.

The V call is TRBV6-1, the J call TRBJ2-4, with D possibly being TRBD1 (7 bases). Trimming cost V 0 bases and J 6 bases, with 12 bases left between them. Germline V gene lookup returns CDR1 MNHNS and CDR2 SASEGT. CDR3 length: 15 amino acids. The CDR3 spells CASSEAGQGGNIQYF. The CDR3 nucleotides read TGTGCCAGCAGTGAAGCAGGGCAGGGGGGAAACATTCAGTACTTC.

This chain links TRBV28 with TRBJ1-5, with D perhaps TRBD1 (6 bases). Germline V lookup: CDR1 MDHEN, CDR2 SYDVKM. The CDR3 runs to 15 residues. Trimming cost V 7 bases and J 0 bases, with 13 bases left between them. The CDR3 sequence: CASNGGLNSNQPQHF. CDR3 nucleotide sequence: TGTGCCAGCAACGGGGGGCTAAATAGCAATCAGCCCCAGCATTTT.

This clone showed up just a few times. The V and J genes are TRBV18 and TRBJ1-2, with a tentative D call TRBD1 (5 bases). The CDR3 is made up of 13 amino acids. Germline V gene lookup returns CDR1 KGHSH and CDR2 LQKENI. V lost 3 bases and J lost 5, with 10 bases in between. The CDR3 loop is CASSPLTEYGYTF. The CDR3 DNA is TGTGCCAGCTCACCCCTGACAGAGTATGGCTACACCTTC. Full variable domain (missing parts from reference TRBV18 and TRBJ1-2): NAGVMQNPRHLVRRRGQEARLRCSPMKGHSHVYWYRQLPEEGLKFMVYLQKENIIDESGMPKERFSAEFPKEGPSILRIQQVVRGDSAAYFCASSPLTEYGYTFGSGTRLTVV.

This sequence joins TRBV7-9 and TRBJ1-2, with TRBD1 matching over 8 bases. This CDR3 spans 14 amino acids. Germline assignment: CDR1 SEHNR and CDR2 FQNEAQ (reference sequence). J gave up 6 bases and V 5 bases, and 8 bases lay outside the gene matches. The CDR3: CASSQGAGGDGYTF. CDR3 coding DNA: TGTGCCAGCAGCCAGGGGGCAGGGGGCGATGGCTACACCTTC.